This is a list of T cell receptor beta chains from one sample in a study of CD8 T cell repertoires and HIV-1 epitope variants. Their target antigens are unknown. The protocol was immunoSEQ multiplex PCR, while the TCRdb copy is restricted to in-frame clones and leaves out a portion. Seen here are approximately 2,200 clones, 72% observed once, and the top ten hold around two fifths. The material sequenced was cultured CD8+ T cells derived from PBMCs. These receptors were taken from a male donor with HIV. The CDR3 runs from the conserved cysteine through the conserved F or W. Each record gives: CDR3 length, J gene, clone size, V gene, D gene, CDR3 protein, CDR3 DNA. D genes are given only for firm matches. Some rows have no size entry. The others give once, few or many, or a class for an expanded clone.

cdr3_length: 14
j_call: TRBJ2-7
clone_size: once
v_call: TRBV5-8
d_call: -
cdr3_aa: CASSLRLGAYEQYF
cdr3_nt: TGTGCCAGCAGCTTGCGACTAGGAGCCTACGAGCAGTACTTC

cdr3_length: 13
j_call: TRBJ2-7
clone_size: -
v_call: TRBV7-2
d_call: -
cdr3_aa: CASSSTPTYEQYF
cdr3_nt: TGTGCCAGCAGCTCCACACCAACCTACGAGCAGTACTTC

cdr3_length: 15
j_call: TRBJ2-2
clone_size: -
v_call: TRBV6-1
d_call: TRBD2
cdr3_aa: CASSERTSDTGELFF
cdr3_nt: TGTGCCAGCAGTGAAAGGACTAGCGACACCGGGGAGCTGTTTTTT

cdr3_length: 12
j_call: TRBJ1-1
clone_size: -
v_call: TRBV19
d_call: -
cdr3_aa: CASRYGNTEAFF
cdr3_nt: TGTGCCAGTAGGTACGGGAACACTGAAGCTTTCTTT

cdr3_length: 12
j_call: TRBJ1-1
clone_size: -
v_call: TRBV6-1
d_call: -
cdr3_aa: CASISRTTEAFF
cdr3_nt: TGTGCCAGCATTTCCCGAACGACAGAAGCTTTCTTT

cdr3_length: 19
j_call: TRBJ2-7
clone_size: few
v_call: TRBV19
d_call: TRBD2
cdr3_aa: CASSPPSGGHLFNSYEQYF
cdr3_nt: TGTGCCAGTAGTCCTCCTAGCGGGGGCCATCTCTTTAATTCCTACGAGCAGTACTTC

cdr3_length: 13
j_call: TRBJ2-4
clone_size: -
v_call: TRBV4-3
d_call: -
cdr3_aa: CASSQGVRDIQYF
cdr3_nt: TGCGCCAGCAGCCAAGGGGTGAGGGACATTCAGTACTTC

cdr3_length: 14
j_call: TRBJ2-1
clone_size: once
v_call: TRBV7-9
d_call: -
cdr3_aa: CASSESDSYNEQFF
cdr3_nt: TGTGCCAGCAGCGAATCCGACAGCTACAATGAGCAGTTCTTC

cdr3_length: 17
j_call: TRBJ2-1
clone_size: few
v_call: TRBV4-3
d_call: -
cdr3_aa: CASSQAPLPLDLDEQFF
cdr3_nt: TGCGCCAGCAGCCAAGCCCCCCTACCACTAGATCTAGATGAGCAGTTCTTC

cdr3_length: 14
j_call: TRBJ2-3
clone_size: once
v_call: TRBV28
d_call: -
cdr3_aa: CASSPDPSTDTQYF
cdr3_nt: TGTGCCAGCAGTCCGGATCCGAGCACAGATACGCAGTATTTT